The 24 T cell receptor beta chains below all came from one sample that was sequenced in a study of control samples from healthy donors and cancer patients. The table came from immunoSEQ multiplex PCR; TCRdb's copy has only in-frame clones and leaves some out. Of about 150,000 clones in the sample, around 95% were seen once. The source material was blood. The receptors were gathered from a man aged 35 to 55 in good health.

The chain carries TRBV5-1 and TRBJ2-1; TRBD1 aligns across 11 bases. This CDR3 is built from 16 residues. Germline V CDR1 and CDR2: SGHRS, YFSETQ. V was clipped by 7 bases and J by 2 bases; unmatched bases: 8. The CDR3 DNA reads as TGCGCCAGCCACTGGGGACAGGGGGGTACCTACAATGAGCAGTTCTTC. Amino acids: CASHWGQGGTYNEQFF.

This chain joins TRBV4-1 and TRBJ1-6; TRBD1 agrees at 8 bases. The CDR3 runs 17 residues. J gave up 7 bases and V 5 bases, and 13 bases lay outside the gene matches. Germline V lookup: CDR1 MGHRA, CDR2 YSYEKL. CDR3 sequence: CASSSVRGQVDNSPLHF. The DNA for the CDR3 is TGCGCCAGCAGCTCTGTAAGGGGACAGGTAGACAATTCACCCCTCCACTTT.

The chain couples TRBV6-2 or TRBV6-3 to TRBJ1-2; 7 bases fit TRBD1. Losses at the gene ends were 7 bases for V and 4 bases for J; bases not matched to a gene: 18. The CDR3 sequence is 17 residues long. Germline V gives CDR1 MNHEY, CDR2 SVGEGT. The DNA for the CDR3 is TGTGCCAGCACCCCCCGGGACAGAAGATCTCCGCCCTATGGCTACACCTTC. It encodes CASTPRDRRSPPYGYTF.

The chain carries TRBV18 and TRBJ2-2; D gene ambiguous. Germline-derived CDR1 and CDR2 are KGHSH and LQKENI. Trimming left V 1 base short and J 2 bases short, with 5 bases between. The CDR3 runs to 14 residues. The chain's CDR3 is CASSPRGNTGELFF. CDR3 DNA sequence: TGTGCCAGCTCACCACGTGGAAACACCGGGGAGCTGTTTTTT. The whole variable domain, filled in from reference TRBV18 and TRBJ2-2, reads NAGVMQNPRHLVRRRGQEARLRCSPMKGHSHVYWYRQLPEEGLKFMVYLQKENIIDESGMPKERFSAEFPKEGPSILRIQQVVRGDSAAYFCASSPRGNTGELFFGEGSRLTVL.

The CDR3 DNA reads as TGTGCCAGCAGTTCCTCCGGACGGGAAGCTTTCTTT. Translation: CASSSSGREAFF. The chain joins TRBV12-3 or TRBV12-4 to TRBJ1-1; no firm D call. The V end lost 4 bases, the J end lost 8 bases, and 11 bases lay between the germline ends. This CDR3 comprises 12 residues.

The chain uses TRBV7-2 and TRBJ2-3; TRBD2 aligns across 9 bases. The trim removed 1 base at V and 0 bases at J, leaving 2 bases unmatched. Germline V gene data show CDR1 as SGHTA and CDR2 as FQGNSA. The CDR3 spans 16 residues. CDR3 in amino acids: CASSLDSGGSTDTQYF. The CDR3 region has the DNA TGTGCCAGCAGCTTAGACAGCGGGGGGAGCACAGATACGCAGTATTTT. Supplemented by reference TRBV7-2 and TRBJ2-3, the full variable domain reads GAGVSQSPSNKVTEKGKDVELRCDPISGHTALYWYRQSLGQGLEFLIYFQGNSAPDKSGLPSDRFSAERTGGSVSTLTIQRTQQEDSAVYLCASSLDSGGSTDTQYFGPGTRLTVL.

A note on this clone: In the same sample, other DNA sequences code for this CDR3. The J gene is TRBJ1-5, the V gene TRBV19; D ambiguous. The CDR3 runs 12 residues. V lost 3 bases to trimming and J lost 5 bases, with 5 bases between them. The germline gives CDR1 LNHDA, CDR2 SQIVND (reference sequence). In DNA form, the CDR3 reads TGTGCCAGTAGTATTGGGGATCAGCCCCAGCATTTT. Its protein product is CASSIGDQPQHF.

V is TRBV12-5 and J is TRBJ2-7; D unresolved. This CDR3 spans 13 amino acids. In germline, CDR1 is LGHNT, CDR2 FRNRAP. The V and J ends lost 1 base and 4 bases respectively, with 8 bases between them. CDR3: CASGLDSWYEQYF. In DNA form, the CDR3 reads TGTGCTAGTGGTTTGGATAGTTGGTACGAGCAGTACTTC.

Here the CDR3 DNA reads TGTGCCACCAGTGATTTTAGCGGGCTAAGCTCCTACAATGAGCAGTTCTTC. Residues: CATSDFSGLSSYNEQFF. The gene calls are TRBV24-1 and TRBJ2-1; 7 nucleotides line up with TRBD2. V was clipped by 1 base and J by 0 bases; unmatched bases: 5. Germline CDR1 KGHDR, CDR2 SFDVKD. The CDR3 has 17 amino acids.

The chain recombines TRBV28 with TRBJ1-2; 8 bases line up with TRBD1. CDR3 length equals 14 residues. From germline, CDR1 is MDHEN and CDR2 SYDVKM. J lost 7 bases, V lost 3 bases, and 7 bases had no gene match. CDR3 DNA sequence: TGTGCCAGCAGTTTTGACAGGGGTACTTTTGGCTACACCTTC. It translates to CASSFDRGTFGYTF.

The J gene is TRBJ1-1, the V gene TRBV5-1; D is unresolved. The V gene lost 4 bases and the J gene lost 4 bases, with 8 bases spanning the gap. The V gene's germline CDR1 is SGHRS and CDR2 YFSETQ. The CDR3 totals 12 residues. As DNA, the CDR3 is TGCGCCAGCAGCCTAAAAGGCACTGAAGCTTTCTTT. Its protein product is CASSLKGTEAFF. Complete variable domain (other parts from reference TRBV5-1 and TRBJ1-1): KAGVTQTPRYLIKTRGQQVTLSCSPISGHRSVSWYQQTPGQGLQFLFEYFSETQRNKGNFPGRFSGRQFSNSRSEMNVSTLELGDSALYLCASSLKGTEAFFGQGTRLTVV.

The chain joins TRBV19 to TRBJ2-1, with D possibly TRBD2 on 6 matching bases. Looked up from germline, CDR1 is LNHDA and CDR2 is SQIVND (reference sequence). The CDR3 contains 15 residues. Trimming took off 3 bases at V and 2 bases at J, with 11 bases between the two ends. This CDR3 reads CASSMEGMAYNEQFF. Written as DNA, the CDR3 is TGTGCCAGTAGTATGGAGGGGATGGCCTACAATGAGCAGTTCTTC.

The rearrangement uses TRBV27 and TRBJ2-1, with D unclear. Trimming removed 2 bases at V and 7 bases at J, with 9 bases between. The CDR3 has 13 amino acids. CDR1 and CDR2 from the germline V gene are MNHEY and SMNVEV (reference sequence). CDR3 protein: CASSLAKLNEQFF. CDR3 in DNA: TGTGCCAGCAGTTTAGCTAAGTTGAATGAGCAGTTCTTC.

V and J are TRBV5-5 and TRBJ2-2; either TRBD1 or TRBD2 may supply D (5 bases each). The CDR3 runs to 14 residues. The germline V gene has CDR1 SGHKS and CDR2 YYEKEE (reference sequence). V gave up 2 bases and J gave up 5 bases, with 10 bases separating them. In DNA, the CDR3 is TGTGCCAGCAGCTTCACGGGGCGGACCGGGGAGCTGTTTTTT. Its translation is CASSFTGRTGELFF.

This rearrangement joins TRBV2 to TRBJ1-1, with D possibly being TRBD1 (6 bases). Germline-derived CDR1 and CDR2 are SNHLY and FYNNEI. V was cut by 8 bases and J by 1 base, with 8 bases left in between. The length of the CDR3 is 12 residues. The CDR3 DNA is TGTGCCAGCGGACAGAAGAACACTGAAGCTTTCTTT. This sequence encodes CASGQKNTEAFF.

The chain recombines TRBV12-3 or TRBV12-4 with TRBJ1-1; no firm D call. The ends were cut back, 5 bases at V and 5 bases at J, with 12 bases in the middle. This CDR3 contains 13 residues. The CDR3 region is CASSHGDETEAFF. CDR3 in DNA: TGTGCCAGCAGTCACGGGGATGAAACTGAAGCTTTCTTT.

The CDR3 nucleotides read TGTGCCAGCAGCCCTACTACAGGGATAGGCACTGAAGCTTTCTTT. Its translation: CASSPTTGIGTEAFF. This chain joins TRBV7-9 and TRBJ1-1, with D maybe TRBD1 (6 bases). Trimming removed 5 bases from V and 4 bases from J, with 17 bases in between. There are 15 residues in the CDR3. CDR1 is SEHNR, CDR2 FQNEAQ, per germline (reference sequence).

This clone was picked up one time. CDR3 region: CASSLGTVRDRTSYEQYF. The DNA for the CDR3 is TGTGCCAGCAGCTTGGGTACCGTCCGGGACAGGACCTCCTACGAGCAGTACTTC. The V gene is TRBV7-9, the J gene TRBJ2-7; 8 bases map to TRBD1. Per the germline V gene, CDR1 is SEHNR and CDR2 is FQNEAQ (reference sequence). V gave up 3 bases and J gave up 0 bases; unmatched junction bases: 13. The CDR3 length is 18 residues.

This clone was detected only once. The chain recombines TRBV6-5 with TRBJ2-2; 8 nucleotides agree with TRBD1. This CDR3 spans 15 amino acids. Germline V CDR1 and CDR2: MNHEY, SVGAGI. The ends lost 2 bases at V and 4 bases at J; junction bases unmatched: 3. This CDR3 reads CASSYGDRRTGELFF. DNA of the CDR3: TGTGCCAGCAGTTACGGGGACAGGCGCACCGGGGAGCTGTTTTTT.

The genes are TRBV7-2 and TRBJ2-1, with 10 bases that match TRBD2. V lost 5 bases, J lost 8 bases, and 6 bases stayed unmatched. The CDR3 is made up of 14 amino acids. CDR1 and CDR2 from the germline V gene are SGHTA and FQGNSA. The CDR3 region is CASSPSGGNYEQFF. CDR3 nucleotides: TGTGCCAGCAGCCCTAGCGGGGGTAACTATGAGCAGTTCTTC. Filled out from reference TRBV7-2 and TRBJ2-1, the complete variable domain reads GAGVSQSPSNKVTEKGKDVELRCDPISGHTALYWYRQSLGQGLEFLIYFQGNSAPDKSGLPSDRFSAERTGGSVSTLTIQRTQQEDSAVYLCASSPSGGNYEQFFGPGTRLTVL.

The rearrangement uses TRBV4-3 and TRBJ1-1, with 7 bases that match TRBD1. Germline loops: CDR1 LGHNA, CDR2 YSLEER. This CDR3 contains 14 residues. J gave up 2 bases and V 5 bases, and 5 bases lay outside the gene matches. CDR3 residues: CASSYGTANTEAFF. CDR3 nucleotide sequence: TGCGCCAGCAGCTACGGGACAGCCAACACTGAAGCTTTCTTT.

The chain is built from TRBV5-4 and TRBJ2-7, with D hard to call. This CDR3 region has 11 residues. Between the trimmed V and J ends, which lost 4 bases and 7 bases, there was a span of 9 bases. Germline lookup yields CDR1 SGHNT and CDR2 YYREEE (reference sequence). CDR3 DNA: TGTGCCAGCAGCCGTGACCAAGAGCAGTACTTC. Amino acids: CASSRDQEQYF. Filled out from reference TRBV5-4 and TRBJ2-7, the complete variable domain reads ETGVTQSPTHLIKTRGQQVTLRCSSQSGHNTVSWYQQALGQGPQFIFQYYREEENGRGNFPPRFSGLQFPNYSSELNVNALELDDSALYLCASSRDQEQYFGPGTRLTVT.

The rearrangement links TRBV9 to TRBJ2-3; possibly TRBD1 for D (7 bases). Germline-derived CDR1 and CDR2 are SGDLS and YYNGEE. Between the trimmed V and J ends, which lost 0 bases and 8 bases, there was a span of 16 bases. CDR3 length: 15 residues. This chain's CDR3 is CASSVGGTVHGTQYF. DNA of the CDR3: TGTGCCAGCAGCGTAGGCGGGACAGTGCATGGTACGCAGTATTTT.

The V call is TRBV5-5, the J call TRBJ1-2, with D maybe TRBD1 (5 bases). Trimming took off 3 bases at V and 8 bases at J, with 11 bases between the two ends. The CDR3 extends over 12 amino acids. Germline loops: CDR1 SGHKS, CDR2 YYEKEE (reference sequence). The CDR3 sequence is CASSSSWGGYTF. CDR3 bases: TGTGCCAGCAGCTCGTCCTGGGGGGGCTACACCTTC.